The sequence of this TCR beta chain was determined in a study of cytomegalovirus exposure and HLA in healthy donors. Regarding the study as a whole: Reports credit the classifier with highly specific, highly sensitive diagnosis of cytomegalovirus status. Presence/absence analyses took donor sequencing depth as roughly uniform. A prior analysis recorded that most TCR beta V segments were productive about 90% or about 30% of the time.

The CDR3 is made up of 12 amino acids. Germline values: CDR1 GTSNPN, CDR2 SVGIG (reference sequence). The germline V and J ends were trimmed by 8 bases and 4 bases, with 12 bases remaining between them. PCR employed 60 Vbeta and 13 Jbeta primers. Original data processing: An analysis that came later counted 80 million or so unique TCR beta chains, approximately 10 million shared. Data came from immunoSEQ multiplex PCR; TCRdb stores just in-frame clones and leaves some out. That table furnishes V, J and clone size, whereas the DNA furnished D and trimming. The sample contains about 100,000 clones, 75% to 85% of which appear only once. Comments on this clone: Its antigen is currently unknown.

Sequencing was done on a sample of PBMCs. The source of this sequence is a woman in her forties or fifties in good health and CMV-seropositive. The chain carries TRBV30 and TRBJ1-3, with D possibly TRBD1 on 5 matching bases. The CDR3 protein is CAGKKGGNTIYF. Written as DNA, the CDR3 is TGTGCCGGCAAAAAGGGGGGAAACACCATATATTTT.